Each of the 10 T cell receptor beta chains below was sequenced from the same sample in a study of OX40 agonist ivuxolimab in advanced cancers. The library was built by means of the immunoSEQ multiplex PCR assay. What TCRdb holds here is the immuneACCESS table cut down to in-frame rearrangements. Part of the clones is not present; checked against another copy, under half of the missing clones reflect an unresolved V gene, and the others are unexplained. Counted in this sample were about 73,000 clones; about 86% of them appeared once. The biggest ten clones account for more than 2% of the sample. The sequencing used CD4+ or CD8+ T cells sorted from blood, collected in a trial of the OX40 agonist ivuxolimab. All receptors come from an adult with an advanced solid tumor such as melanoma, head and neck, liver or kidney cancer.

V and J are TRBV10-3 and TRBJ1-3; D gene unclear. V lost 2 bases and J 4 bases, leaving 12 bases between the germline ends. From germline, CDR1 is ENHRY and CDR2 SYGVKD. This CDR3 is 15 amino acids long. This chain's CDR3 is CAISELASSGNTIYF. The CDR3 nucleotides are TGTGCCATCAGTGAGCTGGCCAGTTCAGGAAACACCATATATTTT.

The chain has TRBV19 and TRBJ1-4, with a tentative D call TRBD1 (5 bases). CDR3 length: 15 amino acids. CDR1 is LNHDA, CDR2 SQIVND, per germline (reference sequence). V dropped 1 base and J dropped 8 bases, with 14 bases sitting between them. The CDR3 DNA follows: TGTGCCAGTAGTATAGGAGGGGCTAAGGGGGAAAAACTGTTTTTT. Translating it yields CASSIGGAKGEKLFF.

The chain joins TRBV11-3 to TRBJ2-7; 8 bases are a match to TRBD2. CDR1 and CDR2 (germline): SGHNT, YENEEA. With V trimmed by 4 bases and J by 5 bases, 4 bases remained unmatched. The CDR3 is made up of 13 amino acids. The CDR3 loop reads CASSSPGRDEQYF. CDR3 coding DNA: TGTGCCAGCAGCTCCCCCGGGAGGGACGAGCAGTACTTC.

CDR3 protein: CATSRVGTGSYNEQFF. The CDR3, as DNA: TGTGCCACCAGCAGGGTTGGGACAGGCTCCTACAATGAGCAGTTCTTC. The V call is TRBV15, the J call TRBJ2-1; 8 nucleotides align to TRBD1. The CDR3 length is 16 residues. Germline V gene sequence: CDR1 LNHNV, CDR2 YYDKDF (reference sequence). Unmatched junction bases numbered 4, after V lost 3 bases and J lost 0 bases.

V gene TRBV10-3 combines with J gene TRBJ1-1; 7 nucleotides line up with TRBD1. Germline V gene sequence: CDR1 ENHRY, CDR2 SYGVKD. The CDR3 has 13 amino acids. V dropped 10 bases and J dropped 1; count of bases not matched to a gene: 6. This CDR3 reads CASAGQTNTEAFF. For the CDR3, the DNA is TGTGCCAGCGCGGGACAGACGAACACTGAAGCTTTCTTT.

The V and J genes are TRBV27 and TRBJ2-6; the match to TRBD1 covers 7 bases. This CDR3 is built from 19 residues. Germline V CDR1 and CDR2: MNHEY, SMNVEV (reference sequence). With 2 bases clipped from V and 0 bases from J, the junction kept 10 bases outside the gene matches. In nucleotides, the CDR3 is TGTGCCAGCAGTTTAGTACCCCAGGGGGTAAGCTCTGGGGCCAACGTCCTGACTTTC. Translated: CASSLVPQGVSSGANVLTF.

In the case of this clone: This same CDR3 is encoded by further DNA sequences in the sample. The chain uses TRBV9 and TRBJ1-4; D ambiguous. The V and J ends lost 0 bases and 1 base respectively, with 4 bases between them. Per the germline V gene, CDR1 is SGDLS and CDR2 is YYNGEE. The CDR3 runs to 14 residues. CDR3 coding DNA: TGTGCCAGCAGCGTAGAGGGAACTAATGAAAAACTGTTTTTT. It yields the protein CASSVEGTNEKLFF. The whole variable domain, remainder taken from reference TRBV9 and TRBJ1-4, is DSGVTQTPKHLITATGQRVTLRCSPRSGDLSVYWYQQSLDQGLQFLIQYYNGEERAKGNILERFSAQQFPDLHSELNLSSLELGDSALYFCASSVEGTNEKLFFGSGTQLSVL.

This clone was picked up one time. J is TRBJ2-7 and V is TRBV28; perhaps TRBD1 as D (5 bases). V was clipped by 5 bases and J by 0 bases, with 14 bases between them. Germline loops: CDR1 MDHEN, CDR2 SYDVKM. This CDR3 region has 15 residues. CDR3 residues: CASSPGFTLSYEQYF. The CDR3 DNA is TGTGCCAGCAGTCCAGGGTTTACCCTCTCCTACGAGCAGTACTTC.

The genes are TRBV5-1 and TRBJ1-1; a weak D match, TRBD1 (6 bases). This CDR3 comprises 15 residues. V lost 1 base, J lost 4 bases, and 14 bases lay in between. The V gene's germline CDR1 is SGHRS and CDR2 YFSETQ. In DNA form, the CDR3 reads TGCGCCAGCAGCTTGCTCGGACAGAGGAGCACTGAAGCTTTCTTT. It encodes CASSLLGQRSTEAFF.

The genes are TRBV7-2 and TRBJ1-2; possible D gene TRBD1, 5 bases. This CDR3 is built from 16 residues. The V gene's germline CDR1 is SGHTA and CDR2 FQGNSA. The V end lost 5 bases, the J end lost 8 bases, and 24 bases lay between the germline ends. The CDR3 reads CASSRTPGQTLGGYTF. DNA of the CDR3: TGTGCCAGCAGCCGAACCCCCGGACAAACCCTGGGCGGCTACACCTTC.